This T cell receptor beta chain emerged from a study of T cells and Merkel cell carcinoma outcomes (dated by TCRdb to 2020 to 2022). As for the study more broadly: The tumor T-cell repertoire, together with T-cell density, was examined as a predictor of clinical outcome in patients with Merkel cell carcinoma.

The samples were obtained from people who had Merkel cell carcinoma. The library was obtained by the immunoSEQ multiplex PCR assay. The source is immuneACCESS, and TCRdb retained only in-frame sequences with V and J called. Part of the clones is not carried over; for the studies checked, unresolved V genes explain less than half of this, and the remainder is unexplained. The sample table holds some 21,000 clones, of which roughly 87% were seen once. The ten biggest clones cover over 3% of the sample. Of note for this clone: This clone's antigen is unknown. No base quality values were provided; no much bigger clone lies one nucleotide off.

After removal of 3 bases from V and 4 bases from J, the junction retains 3 bases not matched to a gene. The germline V gene provides CDR1 SGDLS and CDR2 YYNGEE. Measured from the cysteine to the phenylalanine, the CDR3 is 15 residues long. The entry retains the CDR3 DNA only, 45 bases that are in frame from base 1. General study outcomes and caveats: Clinical outcomes in Merkel cell carcinoma patients were reported to be predicted by T-cell repertoire features combined with T-cell density.

The rearrangement joined TRBV9 to TRBJ2-1, and TRBD2 matches 11 of the central bases. This clonotype was obtained from a human donor with Merkel cell carcinoma. Specimen: tumor tissue from Merkel cell carcinoma. In nucleotide form, the sequence is TGTGCCAGCAGCGCCGGGACTAGCGGATACAATGAGCAGTTCTTC. It encodes CASSAGTSGYNEQFF.